This T cell receptor (beta chain) was captured in a study of human T cells and chemical hapten exposure. Study-wide results and caveats: Relative to controls, expanded TCRs formed significantly more large CDR3 similarity clusters. Sensitizing to DPC left TCRs with a frequency above 1 in 1000 unaltered.

On this clonotype itself: Its target is unknown.

This CDR3 is 16 amino acids long. The germline gives CDR1 SGHAT, CDR2 FQNNGV. With 5 bases removed from V and 0 bases from J, the gap between germline ends came to 14 bases. MiXCR, applied by TCRdb to the RACE reads, yields one record per CDR3 protein. Of tens of thousands of distinct CDR3 sequences listed, more than 9.5% are singletons. Regarding time point: patch test 3, about 24 weeks after DPC sensitization. Treatment described: therapeutic diphenylcyclopropenone sensitization with weekly scalp DPC. This material consisted of whole blood, taken in connection with sensitization to the hapten diphenylcyclopropenone (DPC). The clonotype was recovered from a woman in her forties or fifties with alopecia areata. Some clones in this sample may be carry-over from other donors' samples. This sequence joins TRBV11-2 and TRBJ2-1, with D possibly called TRBD1 or TRBD2 (6 bases each). CDR3 sequence (DNA): TGTGCCAGCAGCCGTCAAGGGGGGATCTCCTACAATGAGCAGTTCTTC. Amino acids: CASSRQGGISYNEQFF.